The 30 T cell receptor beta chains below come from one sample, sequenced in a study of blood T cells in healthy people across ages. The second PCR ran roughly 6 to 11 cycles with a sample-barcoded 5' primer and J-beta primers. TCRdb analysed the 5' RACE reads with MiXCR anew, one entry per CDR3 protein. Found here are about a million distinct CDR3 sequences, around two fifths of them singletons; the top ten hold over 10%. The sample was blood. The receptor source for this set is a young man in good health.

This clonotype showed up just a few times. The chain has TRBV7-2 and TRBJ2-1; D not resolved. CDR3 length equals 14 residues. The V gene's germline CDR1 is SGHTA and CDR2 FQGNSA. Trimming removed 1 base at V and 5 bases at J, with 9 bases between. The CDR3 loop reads CASSLDSWDNEQFF. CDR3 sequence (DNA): TGTGCCAGCAGCTTAGACAGCTGGGACAATGAGCAGTTCTTC.

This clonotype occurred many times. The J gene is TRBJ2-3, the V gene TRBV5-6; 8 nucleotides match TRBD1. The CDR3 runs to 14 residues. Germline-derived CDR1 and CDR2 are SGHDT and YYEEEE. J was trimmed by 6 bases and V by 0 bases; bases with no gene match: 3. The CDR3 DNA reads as TGTGCCAGCAGCTTGGATCAGGGGGCGGATACGCAGTATTTT. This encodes CASSLDQGADTQYF.

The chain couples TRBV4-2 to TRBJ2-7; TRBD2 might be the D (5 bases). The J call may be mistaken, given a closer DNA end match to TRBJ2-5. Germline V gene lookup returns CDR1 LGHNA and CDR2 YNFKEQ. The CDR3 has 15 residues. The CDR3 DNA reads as TGTGCCAGCAGCCAAGCCCCGACTACCAGCGAGACCCAGTACTTC. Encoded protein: CASSQAPTTSETQYF.

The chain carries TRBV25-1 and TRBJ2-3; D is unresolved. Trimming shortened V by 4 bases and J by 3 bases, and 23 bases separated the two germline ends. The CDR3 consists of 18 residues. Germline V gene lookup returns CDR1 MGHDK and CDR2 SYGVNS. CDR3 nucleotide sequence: TGTGCCAGCAGTGTGCCCGGACCTACCAGGAAAAGGACAGATACGCAGTATTTT. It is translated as CASSVPGPTRKRTDTQYF.

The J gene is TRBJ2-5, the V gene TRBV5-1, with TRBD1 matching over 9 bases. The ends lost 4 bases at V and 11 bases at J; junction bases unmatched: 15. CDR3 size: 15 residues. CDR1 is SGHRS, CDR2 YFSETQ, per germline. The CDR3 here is CASSRTGEYYNEQYF. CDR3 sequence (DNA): TGCGCCAGCAGCCGGACAGGGGAGTACTACAATGAGCAGTACTTC.

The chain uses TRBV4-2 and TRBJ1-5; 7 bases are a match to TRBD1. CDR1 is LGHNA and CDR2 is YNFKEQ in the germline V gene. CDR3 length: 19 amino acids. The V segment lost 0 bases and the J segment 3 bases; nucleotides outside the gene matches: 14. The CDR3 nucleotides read TGTGCCAGCAGCCAAGATTGGAGTGCAGGGGGTACCTTCAATCAGCCCCAGCATTTT. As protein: CASSQDWSAGGTFNQPQHF.

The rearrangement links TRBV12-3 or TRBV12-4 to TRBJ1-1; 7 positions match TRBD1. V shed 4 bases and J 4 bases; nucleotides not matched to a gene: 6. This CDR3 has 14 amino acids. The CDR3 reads CASSYRQGPTEAFF. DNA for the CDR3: TGTGCCAGCAGTTATAGACAGGGCCCCACTGAAGCTTTCTTT.

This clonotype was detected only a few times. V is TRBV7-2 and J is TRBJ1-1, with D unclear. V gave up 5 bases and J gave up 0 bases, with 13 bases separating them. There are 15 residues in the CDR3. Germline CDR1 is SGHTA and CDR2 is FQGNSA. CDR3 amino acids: CASSPRWGMNTEAFF. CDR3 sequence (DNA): TGTGCCAGCAGCCCTCGGTGGGGAATGAACACTGAAGCTTTCTTT.

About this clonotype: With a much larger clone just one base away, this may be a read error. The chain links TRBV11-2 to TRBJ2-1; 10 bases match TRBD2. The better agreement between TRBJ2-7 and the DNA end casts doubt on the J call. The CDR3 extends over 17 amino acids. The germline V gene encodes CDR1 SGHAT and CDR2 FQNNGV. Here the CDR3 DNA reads TGTGCCAGCAGCCCAATCCGGGGACTAGCGAGCTACAATGAGCAGTACTTC. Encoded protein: CASSPIRGLASYNEQYF.

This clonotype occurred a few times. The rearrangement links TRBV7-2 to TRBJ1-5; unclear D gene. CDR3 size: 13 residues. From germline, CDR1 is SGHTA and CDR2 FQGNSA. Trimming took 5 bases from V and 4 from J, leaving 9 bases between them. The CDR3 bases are TGTGCCAGCAGCCCCTTAATTAATCAGCCCCAGCATTTT. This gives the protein CASSPLINQPQHF.

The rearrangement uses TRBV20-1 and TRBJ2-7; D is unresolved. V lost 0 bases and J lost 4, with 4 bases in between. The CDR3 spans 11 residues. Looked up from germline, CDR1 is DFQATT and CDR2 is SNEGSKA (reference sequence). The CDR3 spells CSAREQYEQYF. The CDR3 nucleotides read TGCAGTGCTAGAGAACAATACGAGCAGTACTTC.

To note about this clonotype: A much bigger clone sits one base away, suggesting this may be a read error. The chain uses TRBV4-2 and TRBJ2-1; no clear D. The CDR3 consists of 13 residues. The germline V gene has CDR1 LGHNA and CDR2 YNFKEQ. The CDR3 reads CASSQEHYNEQCF. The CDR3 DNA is TGTGCCAGCAGCCAAGAGCACTACAATGAGCAGTGCTTC.

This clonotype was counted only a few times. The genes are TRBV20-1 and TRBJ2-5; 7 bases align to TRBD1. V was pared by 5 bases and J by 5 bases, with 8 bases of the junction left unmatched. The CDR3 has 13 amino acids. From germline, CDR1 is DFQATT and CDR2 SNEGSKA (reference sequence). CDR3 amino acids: CSAVRTGPETQYF. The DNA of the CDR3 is TGCAGTGCTGTCCGGACAGGCCCGGAGACCCAGTACTTC.

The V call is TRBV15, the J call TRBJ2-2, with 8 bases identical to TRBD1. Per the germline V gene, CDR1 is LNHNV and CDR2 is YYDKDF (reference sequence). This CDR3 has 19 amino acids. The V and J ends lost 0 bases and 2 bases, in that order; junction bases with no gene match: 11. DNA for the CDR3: TGTGCCACCAGCAGAGATGTGGGCAGGGGGCGGTTTAACACCGGGGAGCTGTTTTTT. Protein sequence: CATSRDVGRGRFNTGELFF. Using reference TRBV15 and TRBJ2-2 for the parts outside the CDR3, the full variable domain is DAMVIQNPRYQVTQFGKPVTLSCSQTLNHNVMYWYQQKSSQAPKLLFHYYDKDFNNEADTPDNFQSRRPNTSFCFLDIRSPGLGDTAMYLCATSRDVGRGRFNTGELFFGEGSRLTVL.

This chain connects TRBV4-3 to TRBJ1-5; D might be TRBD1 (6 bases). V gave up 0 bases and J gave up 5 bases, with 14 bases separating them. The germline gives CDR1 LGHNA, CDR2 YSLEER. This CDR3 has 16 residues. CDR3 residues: CASSQDPTGIDQPQHF. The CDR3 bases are TGCGCCAGCAGCCAAGATCCAACAGGGATAGATCAGCCCCAGCATTTT.

The CDR3 spells CASKGQGTQNYGYTF. The CDR3 nucleotides read TGTGCCAGCAAGGGACAGGGGACCCAAAACTATGGCTACACCTTC. This chain connects TRBV27 to TRBJ1-2; TRBD1 aligns across 10 bases. Per the germline V gene, CDR1 is MNHEY and CDR2 is SMNVEV (reference sequence). CDR3 size: 15 residues. V lost 7 bases, J lost 2 bases, and 7 bases stayed unmatched.

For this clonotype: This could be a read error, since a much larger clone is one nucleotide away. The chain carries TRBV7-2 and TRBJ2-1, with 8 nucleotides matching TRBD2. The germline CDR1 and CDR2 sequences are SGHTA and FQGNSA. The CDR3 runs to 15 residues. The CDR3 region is CAGSVLAVSYNEQFF. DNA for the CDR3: TGTGCCGGCAGCGTACTAGCGGTCTCCTACAATGAGCAGTTCTTC.

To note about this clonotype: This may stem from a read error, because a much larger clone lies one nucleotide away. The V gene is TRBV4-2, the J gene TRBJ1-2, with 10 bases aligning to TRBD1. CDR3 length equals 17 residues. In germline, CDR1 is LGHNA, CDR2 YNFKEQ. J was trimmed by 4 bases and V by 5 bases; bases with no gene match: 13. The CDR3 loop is CASSKAPGQGDFYGYTF. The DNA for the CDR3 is TGTGCCAGCAGCAAAGCCCCCGGACAGGGGGATTTCTATGGCTACACCTTC.

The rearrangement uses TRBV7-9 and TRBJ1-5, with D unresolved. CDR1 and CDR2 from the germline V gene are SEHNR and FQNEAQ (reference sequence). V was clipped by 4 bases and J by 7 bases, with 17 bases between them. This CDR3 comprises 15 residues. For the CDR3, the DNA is TGTGCCAGCAGCTCTGTGGGCCTCCTCCCACAGCCCCAGCATTTT. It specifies CASSSVGLLPQPQHF.

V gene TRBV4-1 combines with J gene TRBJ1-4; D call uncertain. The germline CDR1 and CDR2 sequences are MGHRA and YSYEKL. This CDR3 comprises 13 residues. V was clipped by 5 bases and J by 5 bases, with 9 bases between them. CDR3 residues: CASSSGRNEKLFF. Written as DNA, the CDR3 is TGCGCCAGCAGCTCGGGCCGGAATGAAAAACTGTTTTTT.

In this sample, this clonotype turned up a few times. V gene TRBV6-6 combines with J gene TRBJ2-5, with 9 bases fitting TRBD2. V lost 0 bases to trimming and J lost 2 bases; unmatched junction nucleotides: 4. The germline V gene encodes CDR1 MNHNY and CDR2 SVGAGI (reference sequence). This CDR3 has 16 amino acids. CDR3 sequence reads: CASSYSASGEQETQYF. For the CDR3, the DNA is TGTGCCAGCAGTTACTCCGCTAGCGGGGAACAAGAGACCCAGTACTTC.

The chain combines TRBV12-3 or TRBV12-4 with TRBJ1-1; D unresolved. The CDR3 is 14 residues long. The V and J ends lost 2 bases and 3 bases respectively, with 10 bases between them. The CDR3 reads CASSLPPEDTEAFF. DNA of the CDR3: TGTGCCAGCAGTTTACCTCCGGAGGACACTGAAGCTTTCTTT.

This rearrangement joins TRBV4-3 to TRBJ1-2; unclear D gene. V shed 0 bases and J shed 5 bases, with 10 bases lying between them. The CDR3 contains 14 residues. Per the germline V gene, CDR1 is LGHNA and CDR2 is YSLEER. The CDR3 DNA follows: TGCGCCAGCAGCCAAGACGGGCAGTCTTATGGCTACACCTTC. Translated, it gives CASSQDGQSYGYTF.

The CDR3 reads CSVEDRYRGGTDTQYF. CDR3 bases: TGCAGCGTTGAAGATCGATACCGTGGGGGCACAGATACGCAGTATTTT. The chain recombines TRBV29-1 with TRBJ2-3; D is unclear. The CDR3 is 16 amino acids. The ends were cut back, 0 bases at V and 1 base at J, with 14 bases in the middle. Germline CDR1 is SQVTM and CDR2 is ANQGSEA.

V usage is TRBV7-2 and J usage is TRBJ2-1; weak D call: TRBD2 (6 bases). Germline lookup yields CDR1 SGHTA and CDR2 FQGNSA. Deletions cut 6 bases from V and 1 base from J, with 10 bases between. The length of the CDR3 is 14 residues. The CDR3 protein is CASRRGESYNEQFF. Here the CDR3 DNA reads TGTGCCAGCAGACGCGGGGAATCCTACAATGAGCAGTTCTTC.

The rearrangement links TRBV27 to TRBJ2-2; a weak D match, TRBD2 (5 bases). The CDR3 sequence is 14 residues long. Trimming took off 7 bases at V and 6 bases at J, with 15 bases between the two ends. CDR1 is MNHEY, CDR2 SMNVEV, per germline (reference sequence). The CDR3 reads CASMWAGRSGELFF. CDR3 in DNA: TGTGCCAGCATGTGGGCGGGCAGGTCCGGGGAGCTGTTTTTT.

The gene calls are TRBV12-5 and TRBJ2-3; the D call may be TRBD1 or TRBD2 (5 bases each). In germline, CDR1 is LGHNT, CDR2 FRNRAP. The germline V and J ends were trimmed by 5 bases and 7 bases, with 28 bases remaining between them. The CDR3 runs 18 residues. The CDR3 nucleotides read TGTGCTAGTGGTCGTCAGTTAACCGGGACGAAGGACCAATATACGCAGTATTTT. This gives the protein CASGRQLTGTKDQYTQYF.

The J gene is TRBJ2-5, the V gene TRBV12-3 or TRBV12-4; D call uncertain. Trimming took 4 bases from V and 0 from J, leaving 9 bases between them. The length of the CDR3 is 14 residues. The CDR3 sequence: CASSWTPYQETQYF. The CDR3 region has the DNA TGTGCCAGCAGTTGGACCCCGTACCAAGAGACCCAGTACTTC.

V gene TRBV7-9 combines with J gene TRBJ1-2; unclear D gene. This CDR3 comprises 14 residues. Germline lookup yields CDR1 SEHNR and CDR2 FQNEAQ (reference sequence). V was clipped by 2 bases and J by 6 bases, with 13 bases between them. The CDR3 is CASSLKAPWDGYTF. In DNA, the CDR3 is TGTGCCAGCAGCTTAAAGGCACCCTGGGATGGCTACACCTTC.

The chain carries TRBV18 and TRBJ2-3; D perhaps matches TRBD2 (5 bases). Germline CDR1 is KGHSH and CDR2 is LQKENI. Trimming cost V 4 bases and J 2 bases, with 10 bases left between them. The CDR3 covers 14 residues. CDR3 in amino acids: CASSQTTDTDTQYF. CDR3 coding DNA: TGTGCCAGCTCACAGACTACCGACACAGATACGCAGTATTTT.